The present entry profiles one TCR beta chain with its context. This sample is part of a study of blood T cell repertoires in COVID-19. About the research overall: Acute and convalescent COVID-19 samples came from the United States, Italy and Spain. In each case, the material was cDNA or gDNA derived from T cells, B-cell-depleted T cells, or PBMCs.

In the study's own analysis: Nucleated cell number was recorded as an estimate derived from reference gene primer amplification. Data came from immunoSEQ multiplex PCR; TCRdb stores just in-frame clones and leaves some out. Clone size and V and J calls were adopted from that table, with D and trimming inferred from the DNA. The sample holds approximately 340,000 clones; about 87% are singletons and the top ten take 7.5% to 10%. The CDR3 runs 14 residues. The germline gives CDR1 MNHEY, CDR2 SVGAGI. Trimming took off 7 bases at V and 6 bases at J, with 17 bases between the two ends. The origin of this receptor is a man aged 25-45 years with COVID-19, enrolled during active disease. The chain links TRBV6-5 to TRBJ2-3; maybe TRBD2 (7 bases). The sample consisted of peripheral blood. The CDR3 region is CASTLRGGADTQYF. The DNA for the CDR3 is TGTGCCAGCACTCTTCGAGGGGGGGCGGATACGCAGTATTTT.